The present T cell receptor beta chain was sequenced within a study of shared clonotypes between healthy human individuals. The germline V gene encodes CDR1 MDHEN and CDR2 SYDVKM. CDR3 size: 15 residues. V dropped 6 bases and J dropped 2 bases, with 17 bases sitting between them. The assay ran at deep level. Produced via immunoSEQ multiplex PCR; TCRdb's table is partial and in-frame only. The sample holds about 1.5 million clones; roughly 96% are singletons and the top ten take about 1.2%. Sequencing used naive CD4+ T cells sorted from blood. Described subset: CD45RA+ positively selected. This rearrangement joins TRBV28 to TRBJ2-7; D ambiguous. The source is a man aged 25 to 40 in good health. This CDR3 is CASRLVRIVPYEQYF. Written as DNA, the CDR3 is TGTGCCAGCAGATTGGTTCGGATTGTCCCCTACGAGCAGTACTTC.